Listed here are 29 T cell receptor delta chains from one sample, sequenced in a study of human gamma delta and Vdelta1 T cells. For these receptors, no antigen is known. TCRdb reanalysed the PCR reads with CATT. The sample lists about 6,500 delta-chain clones; roughly 40% were seen once. Sequencing used Vdelta1 gamma-delta T cells from blood grown in culture (DOT cells). Source of these receptors: a human donor in good health.

Regarding this clone: A read error may account for a junction end that differs from germline. The chain carries TRDV1 and TRDJ1, with 9 bases fitting TRDD3. The germline CDR1 and CDR2 sequences are TSWWSYY and QGS. This CDR3 region has 19 residues. The CDR3 here is CSLGVLRGPLLGEHDKLIF. The CDR3 nucleotides are TGTTCTCTTGGGGTCCTGAGGGGTCCCTTACTGGGGGAACACGATAAACTCATCTTT.

J is TRDJ2 and V is TRDV1, with TRDD2 matching 7 bases. V lost 0 bases, J lost 2 bases, and 30 bases stayed unmatched. Germline CDR1 is TSWWSYY and CDR2 is QGS. The CDR3 totals 25 residues. The CDR3 bases are TGTGCTCTTGGGGAACTCCCTCCTGCTTTCCTACCCTCACAAGGGAAGTCCCTCTTGACAGCACAACTCTTCTTT. It is translated as CALGELPPAFLPSQGKSLLTAQLFF.

This sequence joins TRDV1 and TRDJ1, with D tentatively TRDD3 (5 bases). There are 22 residues in the CDR3. The germline V and J ends were trimmed by 2 bases and 0 bases, with 31 bases remaining between them. Germline V gene data show CDR1 as TSWWSYY and CDR2 as QGS. The CDR3 sequence is CALGEGLAIPSWVLPYTDKLIF. The CDR3 DNA reads as TGTGCTCTTGGGGAAGGGCTTGCGATACCCTCCTGGGTACTACCTTACACCGATAAACTCATCTTT.

A word on this clone: Other nucleotide sequences in the sample specify the same CDR3. The gene calls are TRDV1 and TRDJ1, with 13 bases lining up with TRDD3. Trimming removed 4 bases from V and 3 bases from J; junction bases left unmatched: 23. Germline CDR1 TSWWSYY, CDR2 QGS. The CDR3 is made up of 22 amino acids. The CDR3 DNA sequence: TGTGCTCTTGGGGGCTCTCTTCCGACTCACTTGTACTGGGGGATACGGGCCGATAAACTCATCTTT. It yields the protein CALGGSLPTHLYWGIRADKLIF.

This clone is large in the sample. The chain carries TRDV1 and TRDJ1, with 12 bases matching TRDD3. Trimming removed 4 bases from V and 3 bases from J; junction bases left unmatched: 21. The CDR3 sequence is 21 residues long. CDR1 is TSWWSYY, CDR2 QGS, per germline. The CDR3, as DNA: TGTGCTCTTGGGGTCTACGGACCCCGTCTTACTGGGGGATACCTTGCCGATAAACTCATCTTT. It encodes CALGVYGPRLTGGYLADKLIF.

The chain is built from TRDV1 and TRDJ1, with a weak D call TRDD3 (5 bases). The CDR3 is made up of 17 amino acids. Trimming took off 5 bases at V and 0 bases at J, with 19 bases between the two ends. Germline lookup yields CDR1 TSWWSYY and CDR2 QGS. In DNA form, the CDR3 reads TGTGCTCTTGGGAACTACTGGAGACCCCCGTACACCGATAAACTCATCTTT. Translation: CALGNYWRPPYTDKLIF.

This rearrangement joins TRDV1 to TRDJ1; TRDD3 agrees at 12 bases. The CDR3 covers 27 residues. Germline CDR1 reads TSWWSYY; CDR2 reads QGS. In DNA form, the CDR3 reads TGTGCCCAAGGGGGGAAGTATCTTCCTACGCGTACTGGGGGATACCGGGCGGGTCCCTTACAGGCCGATAAACTCATCTTT. Translation: CAQGGKYLPTRTGGYRAGPLQADKLIF.

On this clone: It differs at one base from a far larger clone, so likely a read error. Within the sample, other DNA sequences also encode this same CDR3. The V gene is TRDV1, the J gene TRDJ1; 13 bases are a match to TRDD3. Germline-derived CDR1 and CDR2 are TSWWSYY and QGS. Unmatched junction bases numbered 25, after V lost 3 bases and J lost 3 bases. This CDR3 contains 23 residues. CDR3: CALGDTSFLRRLGDTRLSDKLIF. The DNA of the CDR3 is TGTGCTCTTGGGGACACCTCCTTCCTACGACGACTGGGGGATACGCGTTTATCCGATAAACTCATCTTT.

V usage is TRDV1 and J usage is TRDJ1; 8 bases agree with TRDD3. The trim removed 5 bases at V and 2 bases at J, leaving 28 bases unmatched. The CDR3 totals 22 residues. Germline loops: CDR1 TSWWSYY, CDR2 QGS. CDR3 coding DNA: TGTGCTCTTGGGAGCCGGTGGTTGTCTGGGTGGGGGATCGGAGTTTCAACCGATAAACTCATCTTT. It yields the protein CALGSRWLSGWGIGVSTDKLIF.

Of note for this clone: A much larger clonotype is one base distant, so this may be a read error. This sequence joins TRDV1 and TRDJ3; D is unclear. CDR1 and CDR2 (germline): TSWWSYY, QGS. There are 17 residues in the CDR3. The CDR3 bases are TGTGCTCTTCGGGAATTTAGGCCTGGATGGGACACCCGACAGATGTTTTTC. Translated, it gives CALREFRPGWDTRQMFF.

V and J are TRDV1 and TRDJ1; 11 nucleotides align to TRDD3. The germline gives CDR1 TSWWSYY, CDR2 QGS. The V and J ends lost 3 bases and 0 bases, in that order; junction bases with no gene match: 33. This CDR3 region has 26 residues. The CDR3 DNA is TGTGCTCTTGGGGAGGCCTCCTCCTTCCTACCCCGGGGGGCTGGGGGATACAAAGGGTACACCGATAAACTCATCTTT. It is translated as CALGEASSFLPRGAGGYKGYTDKLIF.

The chain recombines TRDV1 with TRDJ1; 8 bases fit TRDD3. This CDR3 contains 25 residues. CDR1 is TSWWSYY, CDR2 QGS, per germline. V gave up 0 bases and J gave up 1 base; unmatched junction bases: 31. The CDR3 region has the DNA TGTGCTCTTGGGGAACTAGTGGTCTCCTACCCCACCTTTACTGGGGGCCATGTCGCCACCGATAAACTCATCTTT. It is translated as CALGELVVSYPTFTGGHVATDKLIF.

This clone was observed a handful of times. The rearrangement uses TRDV1 and TRDJ1; 8 bases are shared with TRDD3. Germline values: CDR1 TSWWSYY, CDR2 QGS. V was clipped by 2 bases and J by 10 bases; unmatched bases: 6. This CDR3 comprises 13 residues. The CDR3 DNA reads TGTGCTCTTGGGGAAGACGCTGGGGGACGACTCATCTTT. This codes for CALGEDAGGRLIF.

The table lists this clone with a few counts. The chain couples TRDV1 to TRDJ1, with D possibly TRDD2 on 5 matching bases. CDR1 TSWWSYY and CDR2 QGS come from the germline V gene. V was shortened by 4 bases and J by 0 bases, with 21 bases between the two germline ends. This CDR3 spans 18 amino acids. The CDR3 reads CALGVLSLRPSYTDKLIF. CDR3 coding DNA: TGTGCTCTTGGGGTACTATCCCTTCGGCCCTCGTACACCGATAAACTCATCTTT.

The rearrangement links TRDV1 to TRDJ1; TRDD3 matches at 8 bases. V shed 0 bases and J 1 base; nucleotides not matched to a gene: 22. The germline CDR1 and CDR2 sequences are TSWWSYY and QGS. CDR3 length: 22 residues. The CDR3 DNA reads as TGTGCTCTTGGGGAACTCCGGCCCCGTCGGCGCCCCTTACTGGGGGGCACCGATAAACTCATCTTT. Amino acid sequence: CALGELRPRRRPLLGGTDKLIF.

This chain connects TRDV1 to TRDJ1; 7 nucleotides line up with TRDD3. V lost 1 base to trimming and J lost 0 bases; unmatched junction nucleotides: 14. This CDR3 has 19 residues. Germline CDR1 and CDR2: TSWWSYY and QGS. The DNA of the CDR3 is TGTGCTCTTGGGGAACGAGTAGTGCTGGGGATATCGTACACCGATAAACTCATCTTT. This gives the protein CALGERVVLGISYTDKLIF.

V is TRDV1 and J is TRDJ1; 11 bases fit TRDD3. From germline, CDR1 is TSWWSYY and CDR2 QGS. V gave up 0 bases and J gave up 3 bases; unmatched junction bases: 15. This CDR3 has 20 residues. The CDR3 DNA sequence: TGTGCTCTTGGGGAACTCGCTTTACTGGGGGATATTATATCCCCCGATAAACTCATCTTT. Its protein is CALGELALLGDIISPDKLIF.

The chain has TRDV1 and TRDJ1; TRDD3 matches at 12 bases. J gave up 2 bases and V 1 base, and 11 bases lay outside the gene matches. CDR3 length: 19 amino acids. Looked up from germline, CDR1 is TSWWSYY and CDR2 is QGS. CDR3: CALGERGFPLGDTTDKLIF. In DNA, the CDR3 is TGTGCTCTTGGGGAACGAGGCTTCCCACTGGGGGATACAACCGATAAACTCATCTTT.

This clone is medium-sized by share. Other DNA sequences in the same sample also yield this CDR3. This chain connects TRDV1 to TRDJ1; TRDD3 aligns across 7 bases. The V gene end was trimmed by 0 bases and the J gene end by 6 bases; junction bases not matched to a gene: 13. The CDR3 loop spans 17 amino acids. Germline V gene data show CDR1 as TSWWSYY and CDR2 as QGS. CDR3 amino acids: CALGELLGGTLTYKLIF. The CDR3 region has the DNA TGTGCTCTTGGGGAACTCCTGGGGGGTACCCTAACTTATAAACTCATCTTT.

This clone was counted only a few times. The rearrangement joins TRDV1 to TRDJ3; TRDD3 matches at 8 bases. The length of the CDR3 is 20 residues. V shed 5 bases and J 0 bases; nucleotides not matched to a gene: 12. The V gene's germline CDR1 is TSWWSYY and CDR2 QGS. The CDR3 spells CALGPLGGFKSSWDTRQMFF. In nucleotides, the CDR3 is TGTGCTCTTGGGCCCCTTGGGGGATTCAAAAGCTCCTGGGACACCCGACAGATGTTTTTC.

This clone was seen only a few times. This sequence joins TRDV1 and TRDJ1, with a weak D call TRDD2 (8 bases). This CDR3 contains 21 residues. The germline gives CDR1 TSWWSYY, CDR2 QGS. Trimming shortened V by 2 bases and J by 1 base, and 29 bases separated the two germline ends. The CDR3 loop is CALGESLLPTTLGKLTDKLIF. In DNA form, the CDR3 reads TGTGCTCTTGGGGAATCGCTTCTTCCTACGACACTGGGGAAACTCACCGATAAACTCATCTTT.

This sequence joins TRDV1 and TRDJ1; 13 nucleotides align to TRDD3. Trimming at V came to 0 bases and at J to 3 bases, leaving 31 bases not matched to a gene. This CDR3 has 26 amino acids. The germline V gene encodes CDR1 TSWWSYY and CDR2 QGS. CDR3 region: CALGELRPTTLPYWGIRQGFADKLIF. For the CDR3, the DNA is TGTGCTCTTGGGGAACTCAGACCTACGACTCTCCCGTACTGGGGGATACGTCAGGGTTTCGCCGATAAACTCATCTTT.

This clone is categorized as medium-sized (0.01 to 0.1%). The rearrangement joins TRDV1 to TRDJ1; 13 positions agree with TRDD3. CDR1 and CDR2 from the germline V gene are TSWWSYY and QGS. This CDR3 has 20 amino acids. V dropped 0 bases and J dropped 7; count of bases not matched to a gene: 17. The CDR3 loop is CALGELLSNVLGDTRRKLIF. The CDR3 DNA follows: TGTGCTCTTGGGGAACTTCTGTCCAACGTACTGGGGGATACGCGGCGTAAACTCATCTTT.

The rearrangement joins TRDV1 to TRDJ1, with D unresolved. Trimming took 2 bases from V and 0 from J, leaving 7 bases between them. This CDR3 has 14 residues. Germline CDR1 is TSWWSYY and CDR2 is QGS. The CDR3, as DNA: TGTGCTCTTGGGGAATTTCCCTACACCGATAAACTCATCTTT. Translated, it gives CALGEFPYTDKLIF.

This clone was counted a few times. The genes are TRDV1 and TRDJ1; D is unclear. This CDR3 region has 16 residues. Trimming cost V 4 bases and J 0 bases, with 15 bases left between them. Germline assignment: CDR1 TSWWSYY and CDR2 QGS. CDR3: CALGGSRGPYTDKLIF. The CDR3 bases are TGTGCTCTTGGGGGTTCCCGGGGTCCGTACACCGATAAACTCATCTTT.

V is TRDV1 and J is TRDJ1, with TRDD3 matching over 11 bases. This CDR3 is 20 amino acids long. Germline lookup yields CDR1 TSWWSYY and CDR2 QGS. V shed 0 bases and J 0 bases; nucleotides not matched to a gene: 12. This CDR3 is CALGELIVAGGYSYTDKLIF. The CDR3 DNA reads as TGTGCTCTTGGGGAACTCATAGTAGCTGGGGGATACTCCTACACCGATAAACTCATCTTT.

Of note for this clone: With a much larger clone just one base away, this may be a read error. This rearrangement joins TRDV1 to TRDJ1; D might be TRDD2 or TRDD3, each matching 7 bases. The CDR3 runs 22 residues. V was shortened by 1 base and J by 0 bases, with 30 bases between the two germline ends. CDR1 and CDR2 from the germline V gene are TSWWSYY and QGS. CDR3 DNA: TGTGCTCTTGGGGAACCTCCTTCCTTGGTACTGGGGTCTAACTCGTACACCGATAAACTCATCTTT. Protein sequence: CALGEPPSLVLGSNSYTDKLIF.

The chain recombines TRDV1 with TRDJ1, with TRDD3 identical over 13 bases. Per germline, CDR1 TSWWSYY and CDR2 QGS. The J segment lost 3 bases and the V segment lost 0 bases, leaving 25 bases of the junction unmatched. The CDR3 contains 24 residues. The CDR3 spells CALGELIPLPSIVLGDTLPDKLIF. As DNA, the CDR3 is TGTGCTCTTGGGGAACTAATCCCTCTACCTTCGATTGTACTGGGGGATACGCTTCCCGATAAACTCATCTTT.

There are a few counts of this clone. J is TRDJ3 and V is TRDV1, with TRDD3 matching over 9 bases. This CDR3 has 26 residues. Trimming removed 3 bases from V and 1 base from J; junction bases left unmatched: 28. Per germline, CDR1 TSWWSYY and CDR2 QGS. The CDR3 DNA reads TGTGCTCTTGGGGAGCAGCCCACGCCTTTCCCTGTTGTGGTGGGGGATAGGTCCTGGGACACCCGACAGATGTTTTTC. It specifies CALGEQPTPFPVVVGDRSWDTRQMFF.